The 18 T cell receptor beta chains given below trace back to one sample, sequenced in a study of spatial heterogeneity in lung cancer. TCRdb ran MiXCR on the 5' RACE reads and lists one entry per CDR3 protein. The profile shows 9,900 or so distinct CDR3 sequences, under 8.5% of them singletons. Whole-study results and caveats: For expanded intratumoral alpha and beta TCRs, counts tracked tumor mutation counts.

These receptors have no known antigen. Time point given: sample taken at primary tumor resection. Sequences were derived from lung tumor tissue, sampled at surgery. These receptors originate from a male donor with early-stage non-small cell lung cancer.

This clonotype was recorded a few times. The rearrangement uses TRBV5-1 and TRBJ1-4, with 8 bases fitting TRBD1. The trim removed 4 bases at V and 8 bases at J, leaving 7 bases unmatched. This CDR3 region has 14 residues. CDR1 is SGHRS, CDR2 YFSETQ, per germline. The CDR3 loop is CASSDGQGGEKLFF. The CDR3 bases are TGCGCCAGCAGCGACGGACAGGGTGGCGAAAAACTGTTTTTT. The full variable domain, completed using reference TRBV5-1 and TRBJ1-4, is KAGVTQTPRYLIKTRGQQVTLSCSPISGHRSVSWYQQTPGQGLQFLFEYFSETQRNKGNFPGRFSGRQFSNSRSEMNVSTLELGDSALYLCASSDGQGGEKLFFGSGTQLSVL.

This clonotype was picked up many times. The chain recombines TRBV7-8 with TRBJ2-3, with D tentatively TRBD2 (6 bases). Deletions cut 2 bases from V and 6 bases from J, with 12 bases between. CDR1 is SGHVS and CDR2 is FQNEAQ in the germline V gene. The CDR3 sequence is 14 residues long. The CDR3 nucleotides are TGTGCCAGCAGCTTAACCGGGAGAGGTGATACGCAGTATTTT. Amino acid sequence: CASSLTGRGDTQYF.

About this clonotype: A much larger clone is a single base away; this may be a read error. The chain is built from TRBV18 and TRBJ2-7; 12 nucleotides match TRBD2. The CDR3 extends over 17 amino acids. The germline CDR1 and CDR2 sequences are KGHSH and LQKENI. Trimming removed 0 bases from V and 5 bases from J; junction bases left unmatched: 8. The CDR3 here is CASSPPASGRGSDEQYF. CDR3 bases: TGTGCCAGCTCACCACCGGCTAGCGGGAGGGGTAGCGACGAGCAGTACTTC. Full variable domain (missing parts from reference TRBV18 and TRBJ2-7): NAGVMQNPRHLVRRRGQEARLRCSPMKGHSHVYWYRQLPEEGLKFMVYLQKENIIDESGMPKERFSAEFPKEGPSILRIQQVVRGDSAAYFCASSPPASGRGSDEQYFGPGTRLTVT.

This clonotype was observed many times. The chain carries TRBV29-1 and TRBJ2-3; TRBD1 aligns across 7 bases. This CDR3 comprises 13 residues. Germline V gene sequence: CDR1 SQVTM, CDR2 ANQGSEA. After removal of 3 bases from V and 3 bases from J, the junction contained 3 bases not matched to a gene. In DNA, the CDR3 is TGCAGCGTTGAGGGACAGCGGACAGATACGCAGTATTTT. This encodes CSVEGQRTDTQYF.

This clonotype occurred many times. The V and J genes are TRBV27 and TRBJ1-2, with 9 bases identical to TRBD1. Germline V lookup: CDR1 MNHEY, CDR2 SMNVEV (reference sequence). With 4 bases clipped from V and 8 bases from J, the junction kept 8 bases outside the gene matches. The CDR3 length is 14 residues. CDR3 region: CASSSPGTGLGYTF. For the CDR3, the DNA is TGTGCCAGCAGTTCCCCCGGGACAGGGCTGGGCTACACCTTC.

This clonotype qualifies as medium-sized. V and J are TRBV7-3 and TRBJ2-5, with 8 positions matching TRBD2. V lost 0 bases, J lost 5 bases, and 5 bases stayed unmatched. The CDR3 runs to 15 residues. CDR1 SGHTA and CDR2 FQGTGA come from the germline V gene. CDR3 nucleotides: TGTGCCAGCAGCTTAACTAGCGGGGCCGGGGAGACCCAGTACTTC. Amino acids: CASSLTSGAGETQYF.

Points on this clonotype: A much larger clonotype is one base distant, so this may be a read error. This chain joins TRBV6-1 and TRBJ2-7, with 7 nucleotides matching TRBD1. Germline V gene data show CDR1 as MNHNS and CDR2 as SASEGT. The CDR3 runs 12 residues. The CDR3 nucleotides read TGTACCACCAACAGGGGTACCTACGAGCAGTACTTC. Translating it yields CTTNRGTYEQYF.

This clonotype has ten or more counts. J is TRBJ1-5 and V is TRBV19; D ambiguous. Germline assignment: CDR1 LNHDA and CDR2 SQIVND (reference sequence). Trimming took 0 bases from V and 6 from J, leaving 12 bases between them. The length of the CDR3 is 15 residues. CDR3 region: CASSIEFILGQPQHF. The CDR3 DNA sequence: TGTGCCAGTAGTATAGAGTTCATATTAGGTCAGCCCCAGCATTTT.

For this clonotype: A much larger clone differs by one base, so this may be a read error. The chain recombines TRBV28 with TRBJ2-1, with 7 bases fitting TRBD2. The CDR3 is made up of 11 amino acids. With 9 bases clipped from V and 7 bases from J, the junction kept 3 bases outside the gene matches. Germline V gene data show CDR1 as MDHEN and CDR2 as SYDVKM. DNA for the CDR3: TGTGCCAGAATCGGGAGGAATGAGCAGTTCTTC. Translated: CARIGRNEQFF. The whole variable domain, remainder taken from reference TRBV28 and TRBJ2-1, is DVKVTQSSRYLVKRTGEKVFLECVQDMDHENMFWYRQDPGLGLRLIYFSYDVKMKEKGDIPEGYSVSREKKERFSLILESASTNQTSMYLCARIGRNEQFFGPGTRLTVL.

This clonotype is large (0.1 to 1%). The V and J genes are TRBV27 and TRBJ1-1; D is ambiguous. Looked up from germline, CDR1 is MNHEY and CDR2 is SMNVEV (reference sequence). Trimming stripped 6 bases from V and 4 bases from J, with 12 bases between. The CDR3 loop spans 13 amino acids. The CDR3, as DNA: TGTGCCAGCAGCTCCTCAGGATCCACTGAAGCTTTCTTT. This sequence encodes CASSSSGSTEAFF.

The chain employs TRBV7-9 and TRBJ1-4; D may be TRBD1 (5 bases). This CDR3 spans 12 amino acids. Per germline, CDR1 SEHNR and CDR2 FQNEAQ (reference sequence). With 5 bases removed from V and 7 bases from J, the gap between germline ends came to 8 bases. The CDR3 loop reads CASSATGEKLFF. In DNA form, the CDR3 reads TGTGCCAGCAGCGCTACAGGTGAAAAACTGTTTTTT.

The rearrangement uses TRBV6-2 or TRBV6-3 and TRBJ1-2, with unresolved D. Trimming removed 6 bases from V and 2 bases from J, with 22 bases in between. The germline gives CDR1 MNHEY, CDR2 SVGEGT. This CDR3 contains 17 residues. CDR3 residues: CASSSGPIQFLNYGYTF. DNA for the CDR3: TGTGCCAGCAGCTCCGGCCCTATCCAGTTCCTCAACTATGGCTACACCTTC.

This clonotype has at least ten counts. The chain is built from TRBV30 and TRBJ1-1, with no clear D. The length of the CDR3 is 13 residues. V was shortened by 4 bases and J by 5 bases, with 14 bases between the two germline ends. Germline V gene lookup returns CDR1 GTSNPN and CDR2 SVGIG (reference sequence). CDR3 loop: CAWTDVRETEAFF. CDR3 coding DNA: TGTGCCTGGACTGATGTGAGGGAAACTGAAGCTTTCTTT.

This clonotype was seen a single time. This rearrangement joins TRBV7-2 to TRBJ1-6, with D perhaps matching TRBD1 (6 bases). V lost 1 base to trimming and J lost 11 bases, with 15 bases between them. This CDR3 has 15 residues. CDR1 and CDR2 (germline): SGHTA, FQGNSA. The CDR3 DNA is TGTGCCAGCAGCTTAGGGCGGCAGGGGATGACACCCCTCCACTTT. Its translation is CASSLGRQGMTPLHF.

Concerning this clonotype itself: This could be a read error, since a much larger clone is one nucleotide away. This rearrangement joins TRBV9 to TRBJ2-2; 7 bases map to TRBD2. The germline V gene has CDR1 SGDLS and CDR2 YYNGEE. The CDR3 runs 16 residues. The CDR3 loop is CASSVRLAVNTGELLF. The DNA of the CDR3 is TGTGCCAGCAGCGTACGACTAGCTGTCAACACCGGGGAGCTGCTTTTT.

This clonotype came up many times. The chain couples TRBV27 to TRBJ1-1; 8 bases are shared with TRBD1. The germline V gene encodes CDR1 MNHEY and CDR2 SMNVEV (reference sequence). The CDR3 covers 14 residues. CDR3 region: CATLSWGRGLQAFF. Written as DNA, the CDR3 is TGTGCAACCCTCTCCTGGGGCAGGGGGCTTCAAGCTTTCTTT.

A few counts support this clonotype. The V gene is TRBV29-1, the J gene TRBJ1-1; D is ambiguous. CDR1 SQVTM and CDR2 ANQGSEA come from the germline V gene. Deletions cut 5 bases from V and 1 base from J, with 8 bases between. The CDR3 covers 12 residues. The CDR3 here is CSVTAGNTEAFF. For the CDR3, the DNA is TGCAGCGTTACAGCAGGGAACACTGAAGCTTTCTTT.

In this sample, this clonotype turned up many times. This rearrangement joins TRBV7-9 to TRBJ2-1; a possible D gene is TRBD1 (6 bases). V was cut by 5 bases and J by 8 bases, with 7 bases left in between. Per the germline V gene, CDR1 is SEHNR and CDR2 is FQNEAQ (reference sequence). The CDR3 has 11 amino acids. In nucleotides, the CDR3 is TGTGCCAGCAGCCCAGGGGATGAGCAGTTCTTC. Its translation is CASSPGDEQFF. Full variable domain (outside the CDR3, taken from reference TRBV7-9 and TRBJ2-1): DTGVSQNPRHKITKRGQNVTFRCDPISEHNRLYWYRQTLGQGPEFLTYFQNEAQLEKSRLLSDRFSAERPKGSFSTLEIQRTEQGDSAMYLCASSPGDEQFFGPGTRLTVL.